A selection of T cell receptor beta chains follows, all from one sample in a study of cytomegalovirus exposure and HLA in healthy donors. Some clones are missing from TCRdb's copy, which holds only in-frame ones; the method was immunoSEQ multiplex PCR. The sample includes 100,000 to 150,000 clones, about 88% of them seen just once. The source material was PBMCs. The receptors originated from a woman between 18 and 30 years old in good health and CMV-seronegative. The CDR3 runs from the conserved cysteine through the conserved F or W. D genes are given only for firm matches. Size tells how often a clone was seen (once, few, many) or the class of an expanded clone, and some rows leave it out.

clone_size	j_call	d_call	v_call	cdr3_nt	cdr3_aa
-	TRBJ1-1	TRBD1	TRBV6-6	TGTGCCAGCAGTTACTCGGACAGGGGGGGCACTGAAGCTTTCTTT	CASSYSDRGGTEAFF
-	TRBJ2-3	-	TRBV29-1	TGCAGCGTTGAAAGCGAGGGAGTTGGAGATACGCAGTATTTT	CSVESEGVGDTQYF
-	TRBJ1-2	TRBD1	TRBV7-9	TGTGCCAGCAGCCCCGGGGGGACAGGGGGGAATGGCTACACCTTC	CASSPGGTGGNGYTF
-	TRBJ1-2	TRBD1	TRBV2	TGTGCCGGACAGAGGGACAGGGGACCCGGCGGCTACACCTTC	CAGQRDRGPGGYTF
few	TRBJ2-1	TRBD2	TRBV29-1	TGCAGCGTTGGCGTCACTAGCGTGGGCTACAATGAGCAGTTCTTC	CSVGVTSVGYNEQFF
-	TRBJ2-3	-	TRBV7-8	TGTGCCAGCAGCTTCTGGAGGCCAGATACGCAGTATTTT	CASSFWRPDTQYF
-	TRBJ2-2	TRBD1	TRBV6-5	TGTGCCAGCAGTCCCCAGGGGGCTAACACCGGGGAGCTGTTTTTT	CASSPQGANTGELFF
-	TRBJ1-6	-	TRBV5-6	TGTGCCAGCAGCTTGAGATCCGGTTCACCCCTCCACTTT	CASSLRSGSPLHF
-	TRBJ2-7	TRBD2	TRBV27	TGTGCCAGCAGTTTATTTCGGACTAGCGGGAGGAATACCTCCTACGAGCAGTACTTC	CASSLFRTSGRNTSYEQYF
-	TRBJ1-1	-	TRBV7-9	TGTGCCAGCAGCCCCAGGGGTGGTTCTTGGAACACTGAAGCTTTCTTT	CASSPRGGSWNTEAFF
-	TRBJ2-6	TRBD1	TRBV6-1	TGTGCCAGCAGGGCCGACAGGGCTGGGGCCAACGTCCTGACTTTC	CASRADRAGANVLTF
many	TRBJ1-5	-	TRBV10-2	TGCGCCAGCACCGCCTGGTGGAGTCAGCCCCAGCATTTT	CASTAWWSQPQHF
-	TRBJ2-1	-	TRBV5-6	TGTGCCAGCAGATCTCTAGCGCCTCTGGGCCACAATGAGCAGTTCTTC	CASRSLAPLGHNEQFF
-	TRBJ2-1	TRBD2	TRBV11-3	TGTGCCAGCAGCTCCCTAGCGGGAGTGGGTAATGAGCAGTTCTTC	CASSSLAGVGNEQFF
few	TRBJ2-3	-	TRBV21-1	TGTGCCAGCAGCAAACCGGGACAGAGCACAGATACGCAGTATTTT	CASSKPGQSTDTQYF
-	TRBJ2-3	-	TRBV10-1	TGCGCCAGCAGGGCTGTAGCCGGGAGTGCAGATACGCAGTATTTT	CASRAVAGSADTQYF
-	TRBJ1-5	-	TRBV6-1	TGTGCCAGCAGGACAACTGACAGACCTAATCAGCCCCAGCATTTT	CASRTTDRPNQPQHF
-	TRBJ2-3	TRBD2	TRBV5-8	TGTGCCAGCAGCTTTGAATCTAGCGGGGGGCCAGATACGCAGTATTTT	CASSFESSGGPDTQYF
-	TRBJ2-5	-	TRBV6-5	TGTGCCAGCAGGCTCCGGGAGACCCAGTACTTC	CASRLRETQYF
-	TRBJ2-7	TRBD1	TRBV19	TGTGCCAGTAGTCTAACCGGGACAGAAGCCTACGAGCAGTACTTC	CASSLTGTEAYEQYF
-	TRBJ1-5	-	TRBV5-5	TGTGCCAGCAGCTTGTGGGGGGTAGATCAGCCCCAGCATTTT	CASSLWGVDQPQHF
-	TRBJ1-5	TRBD1	TRBV6-1	TGTGCCAGTGACAGGGGAGGCCAGCCCCAGCATTTT	CASDRGGQPQHF
-	TRBJ2-5	-	TRBV18	TGTGCCAGCTCAGGGACATCCCCTGCAGAGACCCAGTACTTC	CASSGTSPAETQYF
-	TRBJ2-5	TRBD2	TRBV7-9	TGTGCCAGCAGCTTACCCGGACTAGCAGGGGAGGAGACCCAGTACTTC	CASSLPGLAGEETQYF
-	TRBJ1-1	-	TRBV30	TGTGCCTGGAGTGTAGGGACTCTCGCTGAAGCTTTCTTT	CAWSVGTLAEAFF
once	TRBJ1-1	-	TRBV28	TGTGCCAGCAGCACAACCGGGACAACAATAAACACTGAAGCTTTCTTT	CASSTTGTTINTEAFF
-	TRBJ2-4	TRBD1	TRBV27	TGTGCCAGCAGTTTGGAGACAGGGCCCCTGGGCATTCAGTACTTC	CASSLETGPLGIQYF
-	TRBJ1-1	-	TRBV9	TGTGCCAGCAGCGTAGTACGGGGGGACACTGAAGCTTTCTTT	CASSVVRGDTEAFF
-	TRBJ2-1	-	TRBV28	TGTGCCAGCAATCCGATGACAGTCCCCTTAGAAGAGGAGCAGTTCTTC	CASNPMTVPLEEEQFF
-	TRBJ1-2	TRBD1	TRBV5-6	TGTGCCAGCAGCTTTAACCTTGGACAGGGGGCGCGTGGCTACACCTTC	CASSFNLGQGARGYTF
-	TRBJ1-5	TRBD1	TRBV30	TGTGCCTGGAGTGTCAACAGGGGGCTAAGCAACCAGCCCCAGCATTTT	CAWSVNRGLSNQPQHF
-	TRBJ2-3	-	TRBV4-3	TGCGCCAGCAGCCAAGTTGAGGGCACAGATACGCAGTATTTT	CASSQVEGTDTQYF
-	TRBJ2-7	-	TRBV28	TGTGCCAGCAGTCCCCAGGGATACGAGCAGTACTTC	CASSPQGYEQYF
-	TRBJ1-1	-	TRBV27	TGTGCCAGCAGTGGACCGCCGGGATTTTACACTGAAGCTTTCTTT	CASSGPPGFYTEAFF
-	TRBJ2-5	-	TRBV6-5	TGTGCCAGCGGGCAGACGCAAGAGACCCAGTACTTC	CASGQTQETQYF
-	TRBJ2-5	TRBD2	TRBV5-1	TGCGCCAGCAGCTTGACTAGCGGGGGGGGTGAGACCCAGTACTTC	CASSLTSGGGETQYF
-	TRBJ1-5	-	TRBV5-1	TGCGCCAGCAGCTTGTCCGGGGGGGCCAATCAGCCCCAGCATTTT	CASSLSGGANQPQHF
-	TRBJ1-3	-	TRBV28	TGTGCCAGCACCCTAGAGGCAGAATTAGGAAACACCATATATTTT	CASTLEAELGNTIYF
-	TRBJ2-2	TRBD2	TRBV27	TGTGCCAGCAGTTCGGGACTAACGAACACCGGGGAGCTGTTTTTT	CASSSGLTNTGELFF
many	TRBJ1-2	TRBD1	TRBV27	TGTGCCAGCAGTTCTTCACAGGGGGCTCTCAAAGGCTACACCTTC	CASSSSQGALKGYTF
few	TRBJ1-1	-	TRBV29-1	TGCAGCGCAACAGACAGAGAAGCTTTCTTT	CSATDREAFF
-	TRBJ2-5	-	TRBV29-1	TGCAGCGTAACAGGGGTGGCGGGAGGAGGGGAGACCCAGTACTTC	CSVTGVAGGGETQYF